This T cell receptor (beta chain) was recovered during a study of T cells in women clearing cervical HPV infection. Overall study context: No precancer developed; the control's incident HPV16 infection cleared within 12 months.

Genomic DNA, averaging roughly 1,200 ng per sample, yielded TCR beta CDR3 via immunoSEQ. The method was immunoSEQ multiplex PCR; TCRdb's version includes in-frame clones alone and lacks a portion of them. Recorded for this sample: around 30,000 clones. The TCR was taken from a woman between 18 and 70 years old with a cervical HPV16 infection that either progressed to CIN3+ or cleared (not recorded which). The source material was blood buffy coat.

CDR3 protein: CASSSPLAGGGEELFF. CDR3 bases read: TGTGCCAGCAGCTCCCCCTTAGCGGGGGGGGGAGAGGAG. The V and J genes are TRBV5-4 and TRBJ2-2; 11 bases fit TRBD2. The read ends 3 residues shy of where the CDR3 ends; the end is completed using the germline J gene. Germline V gene sequence: CDR1 SGHNT, CDR2 YYREEE (reference sequence). CDR3 length equals 16 residues. After removal of 3 bases from V and 10 bases from J, the junction contained 11 bases not matched to a gene.